This entry lists 5 T cell receptor beta chains sequenced from one sample in a study of T cell responses to AZD1222 COVID-19 vaccine. Assay: immunoSEQ multiplex PCR; the TCRdb copy retains only in-frame clones and omits some. The sample includes 90,000 to 150,000 clones, approximately 85% of them seen just once. The sequencing here drew on peripheral blood, taken on day 0 of AZD1222 vaccination. These receptors all come from an adult in good health.

This clone was recorded once. J is TRBJ2-7 and V is TRBV18; 7 nucleotides match TRBD1. V was clipped by 3 bases and J by 2 bases; unmatched bases: 13. Germline loops: CDR1 KGHSH, CDR2 LQKENI. The CDR3 extends over 17 amino acids. The CDR3 loop reads CASSPSIKGASAYEQYF. In DNA form, the CDR3 reads TGTGCCAGCTCACCCTCAATCAAGGGGGCGAGCGCCTACGAGCAGTACTTC.

This rearrangement joins TRBV9 to TRBJ1-1; tentative D call: TRBD1 (6 bases). The CDR3 spans 15 residues. Trimming cost V 4 bases and J 1 base, with 14 bases left between them. Per the germline V gene, CDR1 is SGDLS and CDR2 is YYNGEE. DNA for the CDR3: TGTGCCAGCAGCCCGTCGGGACACCAGAACACTGAAGCTTTCTTT. Its translation is CASSPSGHQNTEAFF.

V is TRBV12-3 or TRBV12-4 and J is TRBJ1-2, with no clear D. This CDR3 is built from 13 residues. With 5 bases removed from V and 6 bases from J, the gap between germline ends came to 13 bases. Written as DNA, the CDR3 is TGTGCCAGCAGTCCCTCTCCGGCGAATGGCTACACCTTC. Residues: CASSPSPANGYTF.

This clone was detected a few times. The J gene is TRBJ2-1, the V gene TRBV2; 11 bases align to TRBD1. The CDR3 has 15 residues. Germline V CDR1 and CDR2: SNHLY, FYNNEI. J lost 3 bases, V lost 6 bases, and 4 bases had no gene match. This chain's CDR3 is CASRSGTGGYNEQFF. The DNA of the CDR3 is TGTGCCAGCAGGTCCGGGACAGGGGGCTACAATGAGCAGTTCTTC. Full variable domain (remainder filled in from reference TRBV2 and TRBJ2-1): EPEVTQTPSHQVTQMGQEVILRCVPISNHLYFYWYRQILGQKVEFLVSFYNNEISEKSEIFDDQFSVERPDGSNFTLKIRSTKLEDSAMYFCASRSGTGGYNEQFFGPGTRLTVL.

The rearrangement uses TRBV7-2 and TRBJ2-7, with TRBD1 as a possible D gene (6 bases). Deletions cut 8 bases from V and 4 bases from J, with 24 bases between. The CDR3 sequence is 16 residues long. Germline V gene data show CDR1 as SGHTA and CDR2 as FQGNSA. The CDR3 sequence: CASHRGGPGALYEQYF. DNA for the CDR3: TGTGCCAGCCACCGAGGCGGGCCAGGGGCTTTGTACGAGCAGTACTTC.